One and the same sample provided the 16 T cell receptor beta chains below, sequenced in a study of vaccination and CD4 T cells after COVID-19. The Oncomine TCR Beta short-read assay generated sequence data from the DNA of cultured CD4+ T cells. A single record per CDR3 protein comes from TCRdb applying MiXCR to the PCR reads. The top ten hold roughly a fifth of the sample, which has about 13,000 distinct CDR3 sequences, about two fifths seen once. Antigen specificity for these receptors is unknown. Documented treatment: roughly nine-day PBMC culture with coronavirus spike peptide pools or control peptides (ViraFEST assay). Sample: CD4+ T cells from blood, cultured in vitro, taken before SARS-CoV-2 vaccination. These receptors all come from a human donor who had recovered from COVID-19.

The V gene is TRBV27, the J gene TRBJ1-2; 9 nucleotides line up with TRBD1. CDR3 length equals 13 residues. Germline-derived CDR1 and CDR2 are MNHEY and SMNVEV (reference sequence). J was trimmed by 7 bases and V by 6 bases; bases with no gene match: 6. Here the CDR3 DNA reads TGTGCCAGCAGACAGGGGGCGCAAGGTGGCTACACCTTC. As protein: CASRQGAQGGYTF.

The chain links TRBV20-1 to TRBJ1-2; D gene ambiguous. Germline V CDR1 and CDR2: DFQATT, SNEGSKA (reference sequence). Trimming pared 0 bases from V and 8 bases from J, leaving 13 bases between. The CDR3 loop spans 13 amino acids. CDR3 sequence reads: CSARDPLLSGYTF. CDR3 nucleotides: TGCAGTGCTAGAGATCCACTGCTCTCGGGCTACACCTTC.

The rearrangement joins TRBV6-2 or TRBV6-3 to TRBJ2-3; D is possibly TRBD1 or TRBD2 (5 bases each). The germline V gene has CDR1 MNHEY and CDR2 SVGEGT. The germline V and J ends were trimmed by 6 bases and 1 base, with 17 bases remaining between them. This CDR3 contains 16 residues. CDR3 in amino acids: CASSSARGPGTDTQYF. DNA for the CDR3: TGTGCCAGCAGCTCTGCGAGGGGCCCGGGCACAGATACGCAGTATTTT.

This clonotype showed up just a few times. The genes are TRBV19 and TRBJ1-5; 9 bases match TRBD1. Germline CDR1 LNHDA, CDR2 SQIVND (reference sequence). CDR3 length equals 12 residues. V lost 8 bases to trimming and J lost 9 bases; unmatched junction nucleotides: 5. The CDR3 loop reads CASDRGGRPQHF. The DNA for the CDR3 is TGTGCCAGTGACAGGGGGGGACGGCCCCAGCATTTT.

This clonotype was counted a few times. The rearrangement uses TRBV24-1 and TRBJ2-7; D might be TRBD1 (6 bases). V was shortened by 9 bases and J by 7 bases, with 18 bases between the two germline ends. Per germline, CDR1 KGHDR and CDR2 SFDVKD. The CDR3 is made up of 13 amino acids. CDR3 residues: CATAEDTRGEQYF. CDR3 nucleotides: TGTGCCACCGCGGAGGACACAAGGGGGGAGCAGTACTTC.

The chain recombines TRBV7-7 with TRBJ1-1, with unresolved D. The germline V gene encodes CDR1 SSHAT and CDR2 FNYEAQ (reference sequence). The germline V and J ends were trimmed by 2 bases and 0 bases, with 25 bases remaining between them. The CDR3 sequence is 20 residues long. The CDR3 region is CASSLWTQRVSGDVNTEAFF. The CDR3, as DNA: TGTGCCAGCAGCTTATGGACGCAACGTGTGAGTGGGGATGTGAACACTGAAGCTTTCTTT.

The J gene is TRBJ1-1, the V gene TRBV5-6; no firm D call. V shed 1 base and J shed 7 bases, with 8 bases lying between them. Germline-derived CDR1 and CDR2 are SGHDT and YYEEEE. The CDR3 loop spans 12 amino acids. DNA of the CDR3: TGTGCCAGCAGCTTGAAGGTGCATGAAGCTTTCTTT. Protein product: CASSLKVHEAFF.

V gene TRBV6-1 combines with J gene TRBJ1-2; possibly TRBD1 for D (6 bases). Trimming took 3 bases from V and 4 from J, leaving 18 bases between them. The CDR3 is 16 amino acids. Germline V lookup: CDR1 MNHNS, CDR2 SASEGT. The CDR3, as DNA: TGTGCCAGCAGTGACACCGTCGGGGGGCTCGGCTATGGCTACACCTTC. Its translation: CASSDTVGGLGYGYTF.

This clonotype is medium-sized within its sample. The V gene is TRBV20-1, the J gene TRBJ1-5; D is perhaps TRBD1 (5 bases). The germline V and J ends were trimmed by 0 bases and 1 base, with 16 bases remaining between them. This CDR3 spans 17 amino acids. Germline CDR1 and CDR2: DFQATT and SNEGSKA (reference sequence). DNA of the CDR3: TGCAGTGCTAGAGATTGGAGGGACCCGGGAAGCAATCAGCCCCAGCATTTT. Its translation is CSARDWRDPGSNQPQHF.

The V gene is TRBV7-8, the J gene TRBJ2-3; 9 bases are shared with TRBD2. There are 15 residues in the CDR3. The ends lost 5 bases at V and 5 bases at J; junction bases unmatched: 8. Germline CDR1 reads SGHVS; CDR2 reads FQNEAQ. CDR3 in DNA: TGTGCCAGCAGCGAAACGGCGGGGGGGGGAGATACGCAGTATTTT. It encodes CASSETAGGGDTQYF.

Concerning this clonotype itself: The germline gene is not matched at one end of the junction; a read error may be the cause. This chain uses TRBV10-1 with TRBJ1-2; D remains unclear. The CDR3 loop spans 13 amino acids. Per germline, CDR1 WNHNN and CDR2 SYGVQD (reference sequence). The CDR3 reads CANSERSEYGYTF. The CDR3 nucleotides are TGCGCCAACAGTGAGAGGTCAGAGTATGGCTACACCTTC.

The J gene is TRBJ1-2, the V gene TRBV2; D perhaps matches TRBD1 (6 bases). The V gene lost 0 bases and the J gene lost 4 bases, with 9 bases spanning the gap. CDR3 length: 14 residues. From germline, CDR1 is SNHLY and CDR2 FYNNEI. CDR3 sequence: CASSEARGPYGYTF. The CDR3 DNA reads TGTGCCAGCAGTGAAGCGCGGGGGCCCTATGGCTACACCTTC.

The gene calls are TRBV25-1 and TRBJ1-1, with a tentative D call TRBD1 (6 bases). Germline CDR1 MGHDK, CDR2 SYGVNS. The V and J ends lost 5 bases and 3 bases respectively, with 22 bases between them. The CDR3 extends over 17 amino acids. CDR3 coding DNA: TGTGCCAGCAGTCCGGAAGGGCAGGGGCGCGTGTACACTGAAGCTTTCTTT. This sequence encodes CASSPEGQGRVYTEAFF.

The V call is TRBV6-5, the J call TRBJ2-6, with D possibly TRBD2 on 5 matching bases. The CDR3 runs 15 residues. CDR1 is MNHEY and CDR2 is SVGAGI in the germline V gene. V lost 1 base and J 2 bases, leaving 6 bases between the germline ends. The CDR3 is CASSYWETGANVLTF. CDR3 in DNA: TGTGCCAGCAGTTACTGGGAGACTGGGGCCAACGTCCTGACTTTC.

The CDR3 DNA sequence: TGTGCCAGCAGTTTTCAGGTGTCTACCAAAGAGACCCAGTACTTC. This gives the protein CASSFQVSTKETQYF. This chain links TRBV12-3 or TRBV12-4 with TRBJ2-5; D remains ambiguous. The CDR3 covers 15 residues. Between the trimmed V and J ends, which lost 3 bases and 3 bases, there was a span of 14 bases.

The V and J genes are TRBV6-2 or TRBV6-3 and TRBJ1-5; unclear D gene. The CDR3 consists of 15 residues. Trimming took 7 bases from V and 0 from J, leaving 13 bases between them. The germline V gene has CDR1 MNHEY and CDR2 SVGEGT. The CDR3 nucleotides are TGTGCCAGCACCGACCACCCCAGTAGCAATCAGCCCCAGCATTTT. Protein: CASTDHPSSNQPQHF.